This is a list of T cell receptor beta chains from one sample in a study of human T cells and chemical hapten exposure. TCRdb independently ran MiXCR on the RACE reads; one entry per CDR3 protein. The data show just over 350,000 distinct CDR3 sequences, with about 6% seen just once and about 5.4% held by the top ten. The specimen was whole blood, collected in connection with sensitization to the hapten diphenylcyclopropenone (DPC). These receptors were collected from a woman under 30 with alopecia areata. Some clones in this sample may be carry-over from other donors' samples. The conserved cysteine and the conserved F or W are not part of the CDR3 here. D genes are given only for firm matches.

>-|12|TRBJ2-7|TRBV6-5
ASSYSSGTDEQY
>-|12|TRBJ1-4|TRBV4-1
ASSQDVQNEKLF
>-|13|TRBJ1-2|TRBV6-6
ASSYDGGPSYGYT
>TRBD2|15|TRBJ2-3|TRBV7-2
ASSLVVAGGHTDTQY
>TRBD2|14|TRBJ2-3|TRBV12-3/TRBV12-4
ASRRPGTSGGNTQY
>-|12|TRBJ2-5|TRBV4-2
ASSLSGVPETQY
>-|13|TRBJ1-1|TRBV6-2/TRBV6-3
ASSYDAGLNTEAF
>-|11|TRBJ1-2|TRBV12-3/TRBV12-4
ASSLEADYGYT
>-|12|TRBJ1-2|TRBV20-1
SGTVPGHLYGYT
>-|10|TRBJ2-7|TRBV27
ASTGLGHEQY
>TRBD1|12|TRBJ1-5|TRBV7-8
ASSSRGRNQPQH
>TRBD2|13|TRBJ2-7|TRBV5-1
ASSLGGSLPYEQY
>TRBD2|14|TRBJ2-3|TRBV5-4
ASSPKGRGGTDTQY
>-|15|TRBJ1-4|TRBV12-3/TRBV12-4
ASSLVSSGATNEKLF
>-|12|TRBJ1-1|TRBV2
ASSDRGHRTEAF
>-|10|TRBJ1-6|TRBV6-6
ASSPINSPLH
>-|9|TRBJ2-7|TRBV28
ASSFVGEQY
>-|15|TRBJ1-5|TRBV14
ASSLDSGHTWNQPQH
>-|9|TRBJ2-1|TRBV6-5
ASYRGAEQF
>-|14|TRBJ1-5|TRBV24-1
ATSDPTDHSNQPQH
>-|11|TRBJ2-5|TRBV6-5
ASRLDLTETQY
>-|12|TRBJ2-5|TRBV5-1
ASSPTSQTETQY
>-|13|TRBJ1-2|TRBV12-3/TRBV12-4
ASSPNGGLSYGYT
>TRBD2|13|TRBJ2-1|TRBV29-1
SVQGSSGVYNEQF
>-|12|TRBJ2-2|TRBV28
ASSLGQFTGELF
>TRBD1|15|TRBJ2-2|TRBV11-2
ASSLDTGTANTGELF
>-|19|TRBJ2-2|TRBV7-9
ASSKTVADREGRVITGELF
>-|11|TRBJ2-3|TRBV9
ASSVNLPDTQY
>-|18|TRBJ2-3|TRBV10-3
AISESNYRAITWGTDTQY
>-|12|TRBJ1-1|TRBV18
ASSPEGMNTEAF
>-|14|TRBJ1-3|TRBV7-2
ASSLVGAYSGNTIY
>-|12|TRBJ2-7|TRBV6-1
ASTPAGWGYEQY
>TRBD2|13|TRBJ2-1|TRBV6-2/TRBV6-3
ASSQTSGGYNEQF
>-|14|TRBJ1-1|TRBV12-3/TRBV12-4
ASSLGTVTLGTEAF
>TRBD1|12|TRBJ1-5|TRBV7-2
ASSDGQGGQPQH
>-|11|TRBJ2-3|TRBV3-1
ASSQSSRDTQY
>-|12|TRBJ1-1|TRBV25-1
ASSKGGEGTEAF
>-|13|TRBJ1-5|TRBV6-2/TRBV6-3
ASSYLQGGGQPQH
>TRBD2|15|TRBJ2-2|TRBV7-9
ASSLGPGTSDAGELF
>TRBD2|16|TRBJ2-1|TRBV7-2
ASSRLAGGDNVRREQF
>TRBD1|14|TRBJ1-3|TRBV4-2
ASSLGGTGSGNTIY
>-|13|TRBJ1-1|TRBV6-2/TRBV6-3
ASSRALGGVPEAF
>-|12|TRBJ1-5|TRBV6-2/TRBV6-3
ASSYSRGRSGRH
>-|13|TRBJ2-1|TRBV7-8
ASSFDRLGANEQF
>-|10|TRBJ2-2|TRBV20-1
SATRPGGELF
>-|12|TRBJ1-2|TRBV20-1
SASLGGAGYGYT
>-|10|TRBJ1-2|TRBV6-1
ASRAVDYGYT
>-|13|TRBJ1-4|TRBV12-3/TRBV12-4
ASSRPGTGSEKLF
>-|12|TRBJ2-2|TRBV6-1
ASSEAAATGELF
>TRBD2|14|TRBJ2-3|TRBV9
ASSAPGLAGSYTQY
>-|15|TRBJ2-2|TRBV11-2
ASSPRAAGANTGELF
>TRBD1|15|TRBJ1-1|TRBV12-3/TRBV12-4
ASSLDYRGRRNTEAF
>-|14|TRBJ2-3|TRBV13
ASSLGARGGADTQY
>-|13|TRBJ1-1|TRBV29-1
SVEGPAGMNTEAF